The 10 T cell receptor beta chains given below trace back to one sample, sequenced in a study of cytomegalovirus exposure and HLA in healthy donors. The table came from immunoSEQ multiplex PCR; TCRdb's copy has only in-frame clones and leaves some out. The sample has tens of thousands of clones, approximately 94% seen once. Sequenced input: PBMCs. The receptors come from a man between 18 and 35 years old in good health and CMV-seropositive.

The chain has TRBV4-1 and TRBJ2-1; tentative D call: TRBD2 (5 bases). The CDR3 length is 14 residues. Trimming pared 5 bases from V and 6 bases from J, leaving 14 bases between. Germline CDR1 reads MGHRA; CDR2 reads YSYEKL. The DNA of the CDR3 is TGCGCCAGCAGCGTAAGTAACGCGGGCAATGAGCAGTTCTTC. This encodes CASSVSNAGNEQFF.

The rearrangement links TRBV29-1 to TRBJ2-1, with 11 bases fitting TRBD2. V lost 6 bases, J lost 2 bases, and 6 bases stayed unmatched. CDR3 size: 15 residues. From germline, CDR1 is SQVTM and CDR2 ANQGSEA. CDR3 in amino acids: CSVHLLAGAYNEQFF. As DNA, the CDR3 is TGCAGCGTCCACCTACTAGCGGGGGCCTACAATGAGCAGTTCTTC.

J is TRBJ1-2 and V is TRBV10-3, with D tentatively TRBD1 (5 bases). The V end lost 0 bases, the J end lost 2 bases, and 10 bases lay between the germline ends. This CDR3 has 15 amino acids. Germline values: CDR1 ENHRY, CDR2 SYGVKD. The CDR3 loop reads CAISESGGTNYGYTF. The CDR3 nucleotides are TGTGCCATCAGTGAGTCGGGAGGGACCAACTATGGCTACACCTTC.

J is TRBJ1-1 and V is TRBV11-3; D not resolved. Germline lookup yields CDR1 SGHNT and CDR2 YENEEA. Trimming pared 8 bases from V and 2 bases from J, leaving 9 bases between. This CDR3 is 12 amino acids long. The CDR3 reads CASRGVNTEAFF. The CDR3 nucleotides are TGTGCCAGCCGCGGGGTCAACACTGAAGCTTTCTTT.

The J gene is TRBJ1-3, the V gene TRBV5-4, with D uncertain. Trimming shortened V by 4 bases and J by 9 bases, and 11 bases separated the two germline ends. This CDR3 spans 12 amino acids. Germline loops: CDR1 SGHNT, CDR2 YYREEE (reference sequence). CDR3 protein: CASSPIEGTIYF. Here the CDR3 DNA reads TGTGCCAGCAGCCCTATCGAGGGCACCATATATTTT.

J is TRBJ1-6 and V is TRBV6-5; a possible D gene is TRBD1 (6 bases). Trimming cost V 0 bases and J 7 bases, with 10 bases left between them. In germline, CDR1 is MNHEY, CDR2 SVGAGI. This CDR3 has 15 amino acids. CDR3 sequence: CASSYSRDTNSPLHF. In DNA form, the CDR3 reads TGTGCCAGCAGTTACTCGAGGGACACGAATTCACCCCTCCACTTT.

The CDR3 reads CASSHRGRRAYNEQFF. The CDR3 DNA reads TGCGCCAGCAGCCATCGCGGGAGAAGGGCCTACAATGAGCAGTTCTTC. V and J are TRBV4-1 and TRBJ2-1, with 7 bases lining up with TRBD2. Germline V gene sequence: CDR1 MGHRA, CDR2 YSYEKL. The V and J ends lost 3 bases and 2 bases, in that order; junction bases with no gene match: 7. The CDR3 spans 16 residues.

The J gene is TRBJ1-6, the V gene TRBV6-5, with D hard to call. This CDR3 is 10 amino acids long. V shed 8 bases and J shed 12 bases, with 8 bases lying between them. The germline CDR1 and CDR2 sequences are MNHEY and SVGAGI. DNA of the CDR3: TGTGCCAGCCTGGAGTTACCCCTCCACTTT. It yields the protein CASLELPLHF.

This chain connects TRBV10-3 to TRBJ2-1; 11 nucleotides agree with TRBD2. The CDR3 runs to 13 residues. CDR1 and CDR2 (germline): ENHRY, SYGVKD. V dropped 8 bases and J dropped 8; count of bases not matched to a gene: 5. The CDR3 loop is CAIGGLAVDEQFF. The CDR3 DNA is TGTGCCATCGGGGGACTAGCGGTCGATGAGCAGTTCTTC.

The CDR3 region has the DNA TGTGCCAGCAGTTCTGACAGGGGGTGGAATGGCTACACCTTC. Amino acid sequence: CASSSDRGWNGYTF. The chain is built from TRBV27 and TRBJ1-2; 9 bases match TRBD1. Per the germline V gene, CDR1 is MNHEY and CDR2 is SMNVEV (reference sequence). This CDR3 has 14 amino acids. V dropped 4 bases and J dropped 6; count of bases not matched to a gene: 6.